The sequence of this T cell receptor beta chain was determined in a study of blood T cell dynamics during melanoma immunotherapy. The CDR3 totals 17 residues. V was pared by 2 bases and J by 3 bases, with 20 bases between. Germline CDR1 is SGHRS and CDR2 is YFSETQ. Specified time point: pre-treatment baseline. Repertoires were generated with immunoSEQ multiplex PCR, while TCRdb's copy carries only in-frame clones and drops some. This sample has roughly 1,300 clones; 90% occur once, and the top ten carry around 1.5%. In this sample, this clone turned up once. The rearrangement joins TRBV5-1 to TRBJ1-1, with D perhaps TRBD1 (6 bases). The sample was effector memory CD8+ T cells from blood, taken from a patient treated with checkpoint blockade. The TCR was taken from a human donor with melanoma. The CDR3 region has the DNA TGCGCCAGCAGCTTAGCCCAACAGGGTTGGTCGGACACTGAAGCTTTCTTT. Its protein is CASSLAQQGWSDTEAFF. Supplemented by reference TRBV5-1 and TRBJ1-1, the full variable domain reads KAGVTQTPRYLIKTRGQQVTLSCSPISGHRSVSWYQQTPGQGLQFLFEYFSETQRNKGNFPGRFSGRQFSNSRSEMNVSTLELGDSALYLCASSLAQQGWSDTEAFFGQGTRLTVV.